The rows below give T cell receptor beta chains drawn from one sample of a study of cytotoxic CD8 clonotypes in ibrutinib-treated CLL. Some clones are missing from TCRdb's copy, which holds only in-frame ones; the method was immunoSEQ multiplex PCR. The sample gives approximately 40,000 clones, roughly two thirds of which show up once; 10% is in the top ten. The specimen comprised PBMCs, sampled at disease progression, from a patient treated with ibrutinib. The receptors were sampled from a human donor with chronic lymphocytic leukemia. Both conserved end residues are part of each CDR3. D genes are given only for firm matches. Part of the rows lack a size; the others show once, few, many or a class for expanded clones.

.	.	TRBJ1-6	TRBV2	TGTGCCAGCAGTGGAGAGGGGGATTCACCCCTCCACTTT	CASSGEGDSPLHF
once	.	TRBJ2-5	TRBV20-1	TGCAGTGGTAGATGGGCAGAGACCCAGTACTTC	CSGRWAETQYF
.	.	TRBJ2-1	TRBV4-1	TGCGCCAGCAGCCAAGTGGCCAGGTTGGGGAAGTTCTTC	CASSQVARLGKFF
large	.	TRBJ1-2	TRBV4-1	TGCGCCAGCAGCCCTACATTCTGGGGCTATGGCTACACCTTC	CASSPTFWGYGYTF
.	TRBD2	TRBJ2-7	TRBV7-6	TGTGCCAGCAGCCCCCTCGGGCTAGCGGGGCGCTACGAGCAGTACTTC	CASSPLGLAGRYEQYF
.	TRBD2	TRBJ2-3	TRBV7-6	TGTGCCAGCAGCTTCGGTCTAGCGGGGGGGGTCACAGATACGCAGTATTTT	CASSFGLAGGVTDTQYF
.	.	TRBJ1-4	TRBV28	TGTGCCAGCAGTTACATTCCAGATAATGAAAAACTGTTTTTT	CASSYIPDNEKLFF
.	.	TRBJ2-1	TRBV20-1	TGCAGTGCTAGTACGGGGGTGCAGTTCTTC	CSASTGVQFF
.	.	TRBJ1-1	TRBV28	TGTGCCAGCATATGGGGGAGGACCATGAACACTGAAGCTTTCTTT	CASIWGRTMNTEAFF
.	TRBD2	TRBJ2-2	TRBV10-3	TGTGCCATCAGTGAGTCTAGCGGGAGGGTTACCGGGGAGCTGTTTTTT	CAISESSGRVTGELFF
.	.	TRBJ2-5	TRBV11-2	TGTGCCAGCAGCCTGCCGGGGCCACAGACCCAGTACTTC	CASSLPGPQTQYF
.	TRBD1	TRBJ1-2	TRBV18	TGTGCCAGCTCAACCACAGGGGCCCCCTATGGCTACACCTTC	CASSTTGAPYGYTF
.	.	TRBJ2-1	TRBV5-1	TGCGCCAGCAGCTTTAGCCTAGCGATAGGTTACTCCTACAATGAGCAGTTCTTC	CASSFSLAIGYSYNEQFF
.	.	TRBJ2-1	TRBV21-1	TGTGCCAGCAGCAAAAGCGCGAAATCGTCGGTACAGCAAGGACTAGCGGGATCTGCGAATGAGCAGTTCTTC	CASSKSAKSSVQQGLAGSANEQFF
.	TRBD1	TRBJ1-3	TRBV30	TGTGCCTGGAGTGTTGGGACAGGGTGGTCTGGAAACACCATATATTTT	CAWSVGTGWSGNTIYF
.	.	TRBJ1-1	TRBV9	TGTGCCAGCAGCGGGAGATGGGGGAGGAGCACTGAAGCTTTCTTT	CASSGRWGRSTEAFF
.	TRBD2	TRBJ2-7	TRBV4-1	TGCGCCAGCAGCCAGTTCCCCGGACTAGCGGGGCGATACGAGCAGTACTTC	CASSQFPGLAGRYEQYF
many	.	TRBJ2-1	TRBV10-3	TGTGCCATCGGGGAAGCTTGGGACAATGAGCAGTTCTTC	CAIGEAWDNEQFF
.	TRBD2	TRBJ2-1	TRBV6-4	TGTGCCAGCAGTGACCGGAGCGGGAGCGGCAATGAGCAGTTCTTC	CASSDRSGSGNEQFF
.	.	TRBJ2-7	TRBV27	TGTGCCAGCACTCCATTCCCCGGGACGACGGTCTACGAGCAGTACTTC	CASTPFPGTTVYEQYF
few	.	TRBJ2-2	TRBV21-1	TGTGCCAGCAGCAAAAGACACACCGGGGAGCTGTTTTTT	CASSKRHTGELFF
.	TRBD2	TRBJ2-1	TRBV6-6	TGTGCCAGCAGTTATAAGGGACTAGCGGAAGTAACATTCTTC	CASSYKGLAEVTFF
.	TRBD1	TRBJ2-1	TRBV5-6	TGTGCCAGCAGCTTAACCGGGACAGTCAATGAGCAGTTCTTC	CASSLTGTVNEQFF
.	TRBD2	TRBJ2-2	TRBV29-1	TGCAGCGTTGCCGAGCTAGCGGGAGAGCGGGAGCTGTTTTTT	CSVAELAGERELFF
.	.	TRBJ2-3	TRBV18	TGTGCCAGCTCACTACGGGAAGGCACAGATACGCAGTATTTT	CASSLREGTDTQYF
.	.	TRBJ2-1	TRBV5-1	TGCGCCAGCAGCCCACTGGGGGCAAATGAGCAGTTCTTC	CASSPLGANEQFF
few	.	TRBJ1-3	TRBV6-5	TGTGCCAGCAGCCGCGGAGGTTTCGGGAACACCATATATTTT	CASSRGGFGNTIYF
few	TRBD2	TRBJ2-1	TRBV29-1	TGCAGCGCGAGGGGGACTAGCGCCCCTAGATCCTCGGGTGAGCAGTTCTTC	CSARGTSAPRSSGEQFF
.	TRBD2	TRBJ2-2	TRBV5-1	TGCGCCAGCAGTGAACTAGCGGGAGGGGTGACCGGGGAGCTGTTTTTT	CASSELAGGVTGELFF
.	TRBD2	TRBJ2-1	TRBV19	TGTGCCAGTAGTTACGGGACTAGCGGGGGCTATGAGCAGTTCTTC	CASSYGTSGGYEQFF
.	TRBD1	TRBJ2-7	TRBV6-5	TGTGCCAGCAGTTACTCTACGGGGACAGGGGCTCGGGAGCAGTACTTC	CASSYSTGTGAREQYF
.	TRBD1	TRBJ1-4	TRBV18	TGTGCCAGCTCACCTGGACAGGGGGCTGAAAAACTGTTTTTT	CASSPGQGAEKLFF
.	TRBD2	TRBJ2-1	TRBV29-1	TGCAGCGTTGCCCCCAGACTAGCGGGTTACAATGAGCAGTTCTTC	CSVAPRLAGYNEQFF
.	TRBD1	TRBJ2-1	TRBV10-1	TGCGCCAGCAGTCCCCGGGACAGGGCCCAGTTCTTC	CASSPRDRAQFF
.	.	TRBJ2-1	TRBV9	TGTGCCAGCAGCCCCAACGGGGGGCTGGATGAGCAGTTCTTC	CASSPNGGLDEQFF
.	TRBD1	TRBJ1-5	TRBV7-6	TGTGCCAGCAGCCCGGGGACAGGGGGCGGTCAGCCCCAGCATTTT	CASSPGTGGGQPQHF
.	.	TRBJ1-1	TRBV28	TGTGCCAGCACCCTTGCGTCTGAAGCTTTCTTT	CASTLASEAFF
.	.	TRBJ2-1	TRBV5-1	TGCGCCAGCAGCCCTAAAGTCGCCTCGGGGAATGAGCAGTTCTTC	CASSPKVASGNEQFF
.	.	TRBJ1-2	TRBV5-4	TGTGCCAGCAGCTTGGAAGGGGCCGGCTATGGCTACACCTTC	CASSLEGAGYGYTF
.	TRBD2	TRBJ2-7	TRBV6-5	TGTGCCAGCAGCCTCGGGTTAGCGGGGGGGAAGTACTTC	CASSLGLAGGKYF
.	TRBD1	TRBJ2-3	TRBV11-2	TGTGCCAGCAGCTTAACCCCGGGACAGCCGGGCGGCACAGATACGCAGTATTTT	CASSLTPGQPGGTDTQYF
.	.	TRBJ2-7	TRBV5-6	TGTGCCAGCAGCTTGGGATGGGGCGGGTACGAGCAGTACTTC	CASSLGWGGYEQYF
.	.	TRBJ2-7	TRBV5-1	TGCGCCAGCAGCTTGGGGGTCAGACAGTTCTTTCTGTCCGAGCAGTACTTC	CASSLGVRQFFLSEQYF
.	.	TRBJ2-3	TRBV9	TGTGCCAGCAGCCCCACTAGGGGCAGGGGCGACGATACGCAGTATTTT	CASSPTRGRGDDTQYF
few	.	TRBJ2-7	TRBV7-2	TGTGCCAGCAGCTTACAGTCCACCCCGTACTTC	CASSLQSTPYF
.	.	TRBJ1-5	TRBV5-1	TGCGCCAGCAGGGAAAACTTAAACCAGCCCCAGCATTTT	CASRENLNQPQHF
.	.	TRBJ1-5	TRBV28	TGTGCCAGCAGTACCAGGGATCAGCCCCAGCATTTT	CASSTRDQPQHF
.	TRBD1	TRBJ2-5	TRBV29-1	TGCAGCGGGTGGGACAGGGTGTTCCAAGAGACCCAGTACTTC	CSGWDRVFQETQYF
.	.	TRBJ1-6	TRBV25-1	TGTGCCAGCAGTGAATCAGGCTGGGCACCCCTCCACTTT	CASSESGWAPLHF
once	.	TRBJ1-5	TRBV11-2	TGTGCCAGCAGCTTAGAGCCCGAATCAACCAGGGGGCCCCAGCATTTT	CASSLEPESTRGPQHF
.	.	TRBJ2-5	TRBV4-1	TGCGCCAGCAGCCAGATGACGCCTACCCAAGAGACCCAGTACTTC	CASSQMTPTQETQYF
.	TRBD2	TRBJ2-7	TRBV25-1	TGTGCCAGCAGTGTTAGGGTAGGCGGGAGCTCCTACGAGCAGTACTTC	CASSVRVGGSSYEQYF
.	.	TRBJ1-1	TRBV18	TGTGCCAGCTCACCAACGGCGAACACTGAAGCTTTCTTT	CASSPTANTEAFF
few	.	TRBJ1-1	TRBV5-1	TGCGCCAGCAGCTTAGCAGGGTTGGGAACTGAAGCTTTCTTT	CASSLAGLGTEAFF